This T cell receptor (beta chain) was identified during a study of cytomegalovirus exposure and HLA in healthy donors. Clones were sequenced by immunoSEQ multiplex PCR, and TCRdb holds only the in-frame ones, with some missing. The sample yields a few hundred thousand clones, around 91% seen once. Sequencing was carried out using PBMCs. The TCR originated in a woman between 25 and 40 years old in good health and CMV-seronegative.

CDR3 DNA: TGTGCCAGCAGTCCTACAGGGAATAGCGGGAGGGCCTACGAGCAGTACTTC. Amino acids: CASSPTGNSGRAYEQYF. J is TRBJ2-7 and V is TRBV27; TRBD2 aligns across 11 bases. CDR1 is MNHEY and CDR2 is SMNVEV in the germline V gene (reference sequence). V trimming: 5 bases; J trimming: 2 bases; junction bases outside the gene matches: 11. The CDR3 runs to 17 residues.